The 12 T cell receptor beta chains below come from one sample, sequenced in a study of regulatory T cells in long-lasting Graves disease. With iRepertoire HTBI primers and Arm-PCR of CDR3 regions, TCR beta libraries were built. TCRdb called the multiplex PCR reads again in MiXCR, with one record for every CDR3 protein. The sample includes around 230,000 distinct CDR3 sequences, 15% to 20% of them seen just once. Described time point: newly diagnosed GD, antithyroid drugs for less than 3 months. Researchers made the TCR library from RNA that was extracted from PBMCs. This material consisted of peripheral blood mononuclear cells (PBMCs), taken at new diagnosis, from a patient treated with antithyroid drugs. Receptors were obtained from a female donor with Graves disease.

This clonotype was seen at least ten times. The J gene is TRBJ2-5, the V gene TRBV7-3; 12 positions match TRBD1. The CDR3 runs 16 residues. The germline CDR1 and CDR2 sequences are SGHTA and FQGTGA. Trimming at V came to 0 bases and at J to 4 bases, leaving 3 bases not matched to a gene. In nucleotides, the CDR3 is TGTGCCAGCAGCTTAACCGGGACAGGGGGCCCAGAGACCCAGTACTTC. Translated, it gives CASSLTGTGGPETQYF.

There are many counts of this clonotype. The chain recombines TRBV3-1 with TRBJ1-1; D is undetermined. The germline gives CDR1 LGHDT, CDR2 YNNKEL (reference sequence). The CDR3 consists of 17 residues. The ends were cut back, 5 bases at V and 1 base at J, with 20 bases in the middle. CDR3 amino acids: CASSYLPGRATNTEAFF. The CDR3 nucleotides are TGTGCCAGCAGCTACCTCCCCGGTCGGGCCACGAACACTGAAGCTTTCTTT.

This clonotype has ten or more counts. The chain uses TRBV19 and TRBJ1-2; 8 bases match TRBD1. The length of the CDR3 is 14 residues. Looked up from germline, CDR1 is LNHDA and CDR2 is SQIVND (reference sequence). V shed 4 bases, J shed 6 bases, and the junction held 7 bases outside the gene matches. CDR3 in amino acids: CASSTLQGADGYTF. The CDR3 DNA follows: TGTGCCAGTAGTACCCTCCAGGGGGCCGATGGCTACACCTTC.

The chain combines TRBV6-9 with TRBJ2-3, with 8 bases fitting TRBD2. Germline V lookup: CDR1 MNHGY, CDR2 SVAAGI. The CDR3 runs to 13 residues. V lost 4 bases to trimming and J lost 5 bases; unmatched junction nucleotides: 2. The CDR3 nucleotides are TGTGCCAGCAGTTCGGGGGGGGGAGATACGCAGTATTTT. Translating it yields CASSSGGGDTQYF.

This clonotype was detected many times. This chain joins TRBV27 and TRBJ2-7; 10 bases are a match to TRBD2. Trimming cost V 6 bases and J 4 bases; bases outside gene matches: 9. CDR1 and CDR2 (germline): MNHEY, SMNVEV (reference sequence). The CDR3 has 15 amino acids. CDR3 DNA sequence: TGTGCCAGCAGCCTATCGCCTAGCGGGGGATACGAGCAGTACTTC. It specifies CASSLSPSGGYEQYF.

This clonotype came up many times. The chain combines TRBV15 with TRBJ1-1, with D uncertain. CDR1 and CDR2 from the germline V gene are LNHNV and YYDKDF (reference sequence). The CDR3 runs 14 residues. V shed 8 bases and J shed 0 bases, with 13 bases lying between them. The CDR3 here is CATRRSGLNTEAFF. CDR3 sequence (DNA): TGTGCCACCCGCCGTAGTGGTTTGAACACTGAAGCTTTCTTT.

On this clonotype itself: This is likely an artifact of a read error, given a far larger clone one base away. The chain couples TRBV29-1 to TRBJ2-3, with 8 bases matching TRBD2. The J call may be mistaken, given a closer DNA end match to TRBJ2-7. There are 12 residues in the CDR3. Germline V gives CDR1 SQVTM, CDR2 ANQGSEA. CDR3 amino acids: CSAEDGTRPQYF. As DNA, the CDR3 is TGCAGCGCTGAAGACGGGACTAGACCACAGTACTTC.

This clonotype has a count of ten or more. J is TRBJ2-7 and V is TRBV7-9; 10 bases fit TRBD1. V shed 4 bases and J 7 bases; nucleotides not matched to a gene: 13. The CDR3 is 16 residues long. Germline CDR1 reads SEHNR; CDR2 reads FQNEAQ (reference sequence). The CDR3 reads CASSSPLGQGRWEQYF. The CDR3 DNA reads TGTGCCAGCAGCTCCCCTCTGGGACAGGGGAGATGGGAGCAGTACTTC.

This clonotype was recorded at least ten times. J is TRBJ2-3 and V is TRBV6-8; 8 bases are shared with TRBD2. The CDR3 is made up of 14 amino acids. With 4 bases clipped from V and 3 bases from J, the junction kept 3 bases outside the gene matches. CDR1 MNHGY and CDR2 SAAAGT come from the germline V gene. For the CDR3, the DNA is TGTGCCAGCAGTTCGGGACTAGATACAGATACGCAGTATTTT. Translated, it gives CASSSGLDTDTQYF.

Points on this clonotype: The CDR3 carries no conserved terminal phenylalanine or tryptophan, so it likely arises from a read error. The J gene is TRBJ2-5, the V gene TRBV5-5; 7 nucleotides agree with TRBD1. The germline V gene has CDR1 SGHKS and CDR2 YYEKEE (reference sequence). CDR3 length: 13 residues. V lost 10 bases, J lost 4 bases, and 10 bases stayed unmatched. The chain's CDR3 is CASFSTGLETQYV. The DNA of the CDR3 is TGTGCCTCGTTTTCGACAGGGTTAGAGACCCAGTACGTC.

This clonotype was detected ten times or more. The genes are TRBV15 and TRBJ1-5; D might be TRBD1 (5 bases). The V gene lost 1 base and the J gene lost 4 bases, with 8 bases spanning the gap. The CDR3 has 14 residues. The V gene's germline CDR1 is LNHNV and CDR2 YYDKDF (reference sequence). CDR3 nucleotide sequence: TGTGCCACCAGCAGAGGGGGCTCGAATCAGCCCCAGCATTTT. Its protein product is CATSRGGSNQPQHF.

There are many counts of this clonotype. The CDR3 loop reads CASSQGVGASKGQYF. In DNA form, the CDR3 reads TGTGCCAGCTCGCAGGGGGTAGGGGCGTCTAAAGGGCAGTACTTC. The V call is TRBV6-1, the J call TRBJ2-7; 7 bases fit TRBD1. J lost 9 bases, V lost 8 bases, and 19 bases had no gene match. The CDR3 has 15 residues. Germline V lookup: CDR1 MNHNS, CDR2 SASEGT.